This TCR beta chain was recorded in a study of blood T cell repertoires in COVID-19. Study context: T cells, B-cell-depleted T cells, or PBMCs provided the cDNA or gDNA that served as material.

CDR1 is MNHNY and CDR2 is SVGAGI in the germline V gene (reference sequence). The length of the CDR3 is 15 residues. V was clipped by 5 bases and J by 10 bases, with 18 bases between them. In the study's own analysis: Nucleated cell counts were estimated from reference gene primer amplification. TCRdb keeps only in-frame clones here, not all; method: immunoSEQ multiplex PCR. For V, J and clone size, that table is used; D and trimming come from the DNA. The sample includes some 65,000 clones, 86% seen only once; the top ten take about 15%. The V and J genes are TRBV6-6 and TRBJ1-6; a weak D match, TRBD1 (6 bases). Sequenced: peripheral blood. The TCR was taken from a man aged 35 to 55 with COVID-19, enrolled during active disease. The chain's CDR3 is CASSLQQGPDSPLHF. The CDR3 DNA follows: TGTGCCAGCAGTCTCCAACAGGGTCCAGACTCACCCCTCCACTTT.